The clone carrying this T cell receptor (beta chain) was detected many times. The antigen is not known. One entry per CDR3 protein, called by TCRdb with MiXCR from the reads. The sample has 450,000 to 550,000 distinct CDR3 sequences; roughly 46% are singletons. This sample is part of a study of T cell repertoires in cytomegalovirus infection. For the study at large: Recently identified HLA-C-restricted and well-studied HLA-B-restricted CMV epitopes were used. Matching HLA type, along with CMV infection, was indicated by public TCR beta signatures. Whole-study results and caveats: HLA-C-restricted TCR beta clonotypes specific for CMV led the ex vivo response.

V was shortened by 5 bases and J by 0 bases, with 14 bases between the two germline ends. This CDR3 region has 17 residues. Germline CDR1 is SGHVS and CDR2 is FNYEAQ. The TCR originated in a human donor in good health (CMV status not recorded). Some clones in this sample may be carry-over from other donors' samples. The genes are TRBV7-6 and TRBJ2-6; D not resolved. The sequences come from cultured PBMCs, collected from culture after CMV antigen stimulation. This CDR3 reads CASSLRPTSSGANVLTF. The CDR3, as DNA: TGTGCCAGCAGCCTTCGACCCACCAGCTCTGGGGCCAACGTCCTGACTTTC. Full variable domain (outside the CDR3, taken from reference TRBV7-6 and TRBJ2-6): GAGVSQSPRYKVTKRGQDVALRCDPISGHVSLYWYRQALGQGPEFLTYFNYEAQQDKSGLPNDRFSAERPEGSISTLTIQRTEQRDSAMYRCASSLRPTSSGANVLTFGAGSRLTVL.